This T cell receptor beta chain was captured by sequencing in a study of identical twins. The CDR3 runs to 14 residues. The V segment lost 3 bases and the J segment 4 bases; nucleotides outside the gene matches: 4. Germline V lookup: CDR1 SGHAT, CDR2 FQDESV (reference sequence). Regarding the study as a whole: Abundant beta clonotypes from cord blood had fewer insertions, unlike memory repertoires, which showed none. Monozygotic twins shared more out-of-frame TCR alpha than recombination models predicted. Conclusions were based on cross-sectional statistical analysis, without following the same donors.

Unique molecular identifiers were in the cDNA, with template-switch universal primer binding. TCRdb analysed the 5' RACE reads with MiXCR anew, one entry per CDR3 protein. The table has fewer than 350,000 distinct CDR3 sequences, about 8.9% seen once. This clonotype was detected only a few times. Its antigen is unknown. This sample also appeared in a second study, on yellow fever vaccine responses in identical twins.

This TCR was sampled from a woman aged 18 to 35 in good health. Sequencing used memory (CD45RO+) T cells sorted from blood. This chain joins TRBV11-1 and TRBJ2-7, with 9 positions matching TRBD1. The CDR3 reads CASSFMTGGYEQYF. For the CDR3, the DNA is TGTGCCAGCAGCTTTATGACAGGGGGGTACGAGCAGTACTTC.